Presented here are 15 T cell receptor beta chains from one specimen sequenced in a study of glioma-infiltrating T cells after dendritic cell vaccination. Time point defined: after dendritic cell vaccination, including at tumor progression/relapse. Repertoires were generated with immunoSEQ multiplex PCR, while TCRdb's copy carries only in-frame clones and drops some. This sample has fewer than 60,000 clones, with around 91% found just once. Source: blood, taken after dendritic cell vaccination. The receptors stem from a human donor with glioblastoma.

V gene TRBV2 combines with J gene TRBJ2-7; possibly TRBD1 for D (6 bases). Germline V gene data show CDR1 as SNHLY and CDR2 as FYNNEI. Trimming stripped 6 bases from V and 1 base from J, with 10 bases between. There are 13 residues in the CDR3. CDR3 DNA sequence: TGTGCCAGCAGGGAGGACAGTTCCTACGAGCAGTACTTC. This gives the protein CASREDSSYEQYF.

The V call is TRBV28, the J call TRBJ1-2; TRBD1 is a possible D gene (6 bases). V lost 6 bases, J lost 5 bases, and 13 bases lay in between. The CDR3 totals 13 residues. Germline lookup yields CDR1 MDHEN and CDR2 SYDVKM. CDR3 sequence: CASRGGLGYGYTF. The CDR3, as DNA: TGTGCCAGCAGGGGGGGGCTAGGATATGGCTACACCTTC.

V usage is TRBV18 and J usage is TRBJ2-4; D is perhaps TRBD2 (5 bases). V lost 3 bases, J lost 2 bases, and 11 bases lay in between. There are 15 residues in the CDR3. Looked up from germline, CDR1 is KGHSH and CDR2 is LQKENI. CDR3 sequence reads: CASSPGVRPKNIQYF. CDR3 coding DNA: TGTGCCAGCTCACCCGGGGTTAGACCCAAAAACATTCAGTACTTC.

The genes are TRBV13 and TRBJ1-2; 7 bases are shared with TRBD1. CDR3 length equals 14 residues. V shed 3 bases and J 8 bases; nucleotides not matched to a gene: 9. Germline-derived CDR1 and CDR2 are PRHDT and FYEKMQ (reference sequence). CDR3 DNA: TGTGCCAGCAGCTTTACGACAGGGCCCCGGGGCTACACCTTC. Translation gives CASSFTTGPRGYTF.

The V gene is TRBV15, the J gene TRBJ2-5; D is unresolved. Deletions cut 2 bases from V and 0 bases from J, with 10 bases between. The CDR3 loop spans 15 amino acids. Germline assignment: CDR1 LNHNV and CDR2 YYDKDF (reference sequence). The CDR3 here is CATSRQALYQETQYF. The CDR3 bases are TGTGCCACCAGCAGACAGGCCTTGTACCAAGAGACCCAGTACTTC.

The chain has TRBV7-9 and TRBJ1-4; D not resolved. The germline CDR1 and CDR2 sequences are SEHNR and FQNEAQ (reference sequence). With 4 bases removed from V and 0 bases from J, the gap between germline ends came to 9 bases. CDR3 size: 15 residues. The CDR3: CASSSGLTTNEKLFF. The DNA for the CDR3 is TGTGCCAGCAGCTCCGGACTTACAACTAATGAAAAACTGTTTTTT.

This sequence joins TRBV9 and TRBJ2-2; D is uncertain. V dropped 0 bases and J dropped 4 bases, with 10 bases sitting between them. This CDR3 is built from 15 residues. Germline assignment: CDR1 SGDLS and CDR2 YYNGEE. The CDR3 region is CASSVGPTGTGELFF. CDR3 bases: TGTGCCAGCAGCGTAGGGCCGACGGGCACCGGGGAGCTGTTTTTT.

The J gene is TRBJ2-5, the V gene TRBV7-9; D not resolved. This CDR3 comprises 15 residues. Per the germline V gene, CDR1 is SEHNR and CDR2 is FQNEAQ (reference sequence). V was clipped by 4 bases and J by 4 bases, with 16 bases between them. The CDR3 DNA reads as TGTGCCAGCAGCTCAAATTCAGTCAATCCAGAGACCCAGTACTTC. This encodes CASSSNSVNPETQYF.

The rearrangement links TRBV19 to TRBJ2-7, with 7 bases aligning to TRBD1. Germline CDR1 reads LNHDA; CDR2 reads SQIVND (reference sequence). The V segment lost 3 bases and the J segment 2 bases; nucleotides outside the gene matches: 7. The CDR3 extends over 15 amino acids. The CDR3 region is CASSIHRGTPYEQYF. The CDR3 bases are TGTGCCAGTAGTATTCACAGGGGTACTCCCTACGAGCAGTACTTC. Drawing the rest from reference TRBV19 and TRBJ2-7, the complete variable domain is DGGITQSPKYLFRKEGQNVTLSCEQNLNHDAMYWYRQDPGQGLRLIYYSQIVNDFQKGDIAEGYSVSREKKESFPLTVTSAQKNPTAFYLCASSIHRGTPYEQYFGPGTRLTVT.

This chain uses TRBV10-3 with TRBJ2-7; the D gene is possibly TRBD1 (7 bases). The CDR3 length is 13 residues. Per the germline V gene, CDR1 is ENHRY and CDR2 is SYGVKD. V was trimmed by 0 bases and J by 7 bases, leaving 10 bases between them. The CDR3 nucleotides are TGTGCCATCAGTGAGTCGCCAGGGGGGGAGCAGTACTTC. It codes for CAISESPGGEQYF.

V gene TRBV20-1 combines with J gene TRBJ2-5; D not resolved. CDR3 length equals 11 residues. V shed 3 bases and J shed 5 bases, with 7 bases lying between them. CDR1 DFQATT and CDR2 SNEGSKA come from the germline V gene (reference sequence). CDR3 residues: CSARFRETQYF. The CDR3 nucleotides read TGCAGTGCTAGGTTCCGGGAGACCCAGTACTTC.

V gene TRBV25-1 combines with J gene TRBJ1-1; possibly TRBD1 for D (6 bases). The germline V gene encodes CDR1 MGHDK and CDR2 SYGVNS. The CDR3 is 18 residues long. V lost 5 bases and J 1 base, leaving 23 bases between the germline ends. CDR3 region: CASSSIGKQGFWNTEAFF. For the CDR3, the DNA is TGTGCCAGCAGTTCAATCGGGAAACAGGGCTTCTGGAACACTGAAGCTTTCTTT.

V gene TRBV5-4 combines with J gene TRBJ2-3, with TRBD2 identical over 12 bases. Germline V lookup: CDR1 SGHNT, CDR2 YYREEE (reference sequence). The trim removed 5 bases at V and 6 bases at J, leaving 10 bases unmatched. CDR3 size: 16 residues. CDR3: CASSSPTSGSIDTQYF. Here the CDR3 DNA reads TGTGCCAGCAGTTCGCCGACTAGCGGGAGTATTGATACGCAGTATTTT.

The chain carries TRBV11-3 and TRBJ2-1, with TRBD2 identical over 7 bases. This CDR3 has 14 residues. Unmatched junction bases numbered 4, after V lost 2 bases and J lost 6 bases. Per the germline V gene, CDR1 is SGHNT and CDR2 is YENEEA. The CDR3 nucleotides read TGTGCCAGCAGCTTACGGCGGGAGTCCAATGAGCAGTTCTTC. Encoded protein: CASSLRRESNEQFF.

The chain has TRBV19 and TRBJ1-1; tentative D call: TRBD1 (6 bases). CDR1 is LNHDA, CDR2 SQIVND, per germline (reference sequence). The CDR3 is 13 amino acids. The ends were cut back, 8 bases at V and 2 bases at J, with 12 bases in the middle. This CDR3 reads CASGQTLNTEAFF. CDR3 DNA sequence: TGTGCCAGTGGACAGACCCTTAACACTGAAGCTTTCTTT.